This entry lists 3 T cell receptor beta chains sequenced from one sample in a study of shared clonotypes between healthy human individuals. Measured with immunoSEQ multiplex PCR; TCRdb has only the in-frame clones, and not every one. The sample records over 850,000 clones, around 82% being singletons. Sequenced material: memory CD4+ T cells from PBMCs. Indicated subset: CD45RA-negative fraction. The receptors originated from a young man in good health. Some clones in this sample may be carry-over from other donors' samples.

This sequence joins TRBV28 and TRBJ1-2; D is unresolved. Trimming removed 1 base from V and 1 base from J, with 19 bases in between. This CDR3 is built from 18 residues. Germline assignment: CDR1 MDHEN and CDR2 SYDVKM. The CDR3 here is CASSLFDTGTDFNYGYTF. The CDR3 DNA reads TGTGCCAGCAGTTTATTCGACACGGGTACGGATTTTAACTATGGCTACACCTTC.

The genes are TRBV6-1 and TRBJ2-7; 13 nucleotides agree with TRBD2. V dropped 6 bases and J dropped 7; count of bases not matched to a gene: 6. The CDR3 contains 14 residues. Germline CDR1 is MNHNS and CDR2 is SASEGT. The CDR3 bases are TGTGCCAGCAGAACTAGCGGGAGGGCCGTTGAGCAGTACTTC. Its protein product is CASRTSGRAVEQYF.

The CDR3 DNA follows: TGTGCCAGCAGCCCCTATGGGGGAATCGTGTCCTACAATGAGCAGTTCTTC. Protein sequence: CASSPYGGIVSYNEQFF. The chain recombines TRBV9 with TRBJ2-1, with D possibly being TRBD1 or TRBD2 (5 bases each). Germline assignment: CDR1 SGDLS and CDR2 YYNGEE. CDR3 size: 17 residues. Trimming removed 4 bases at V and 1 base at J, with 18 bases between.